This T cell receptor (beta chain) was recovered during a study of cytomegalovirus exposure and HLA in healthy donors. Study in general: Early release data held 75 million to 100 million unique TCRs from HLA-typed donors.

The PCR made use of 60 Vbeta and 13 Jbeta primers. Assay: immunoSEQ multiplex PCR; the TCRdb copy retains only in-frame clones and omits some. The data contain 90,000 or so clones, approximately 70% of them singletons. On this clone: The antigen remains unidentified.

The donors gave bone marrow, and they were healthy. Study-wide results and limits: More clonal expansion characterized HLA-associated TCR beta chains than equally common others in a later analysis. Cytomegalovirus association was assigned to about 150 TCR beta chains.

Germline-derived CDR1 and CDR2 are WNHNN and SYGVQD (reference sequence). The CDR3 is made up of 13 amino acids. Trimming took 8 bases from V and 3 from J; bases not matched to a gene: 4. J is TRBJ2-7 and V is TRBV10-1, with 10 bases identical to TRBD2. The source is a man in his fifties in good health and CMV-seronegative. Sequencing was performed on PBMCs. CDR3 in amino acids: CASLTSGNYEQYV. The CDR3 nucleotides read TGCGCCAGCCTAACTAGCGGGAACTACGAGCAGTACGTC.